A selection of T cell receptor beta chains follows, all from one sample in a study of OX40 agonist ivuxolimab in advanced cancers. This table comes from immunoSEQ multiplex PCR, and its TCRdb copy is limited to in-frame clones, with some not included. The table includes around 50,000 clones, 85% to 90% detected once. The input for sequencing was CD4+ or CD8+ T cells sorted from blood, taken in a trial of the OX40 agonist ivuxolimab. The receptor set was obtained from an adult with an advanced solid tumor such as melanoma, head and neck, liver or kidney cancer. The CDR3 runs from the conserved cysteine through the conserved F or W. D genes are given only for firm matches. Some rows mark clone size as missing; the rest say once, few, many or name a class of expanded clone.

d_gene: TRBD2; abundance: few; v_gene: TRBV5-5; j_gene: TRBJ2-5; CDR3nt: TGTGCCAGCAGCCTGCGGACTAGCGGGGGGCAAGAGACCCAGTACTTC; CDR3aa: CASSLRTSGGQETQYF
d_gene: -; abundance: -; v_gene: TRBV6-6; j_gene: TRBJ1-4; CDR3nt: TGTGCCAGCACGGGTACTAATGAAAAACTGTTTTTT; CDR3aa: CASTGTNEKLFF
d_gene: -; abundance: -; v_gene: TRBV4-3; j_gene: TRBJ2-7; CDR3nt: TGCGCCAGCAGCCAAGGTTTACTAGGCTGGTACGAGCAGTACTTC; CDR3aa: CASSQGLLGWYEQYF
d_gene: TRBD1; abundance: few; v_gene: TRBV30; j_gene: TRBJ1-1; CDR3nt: TGTGCCTGGAGTAGCGGACAGGGAATGAACACTGAAGCTTTCTTT; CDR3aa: CAWSSGQGMNTEAFF
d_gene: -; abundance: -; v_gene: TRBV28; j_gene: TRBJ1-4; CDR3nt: TGTGCCAGCAGTTTACCAGGACAGCTTAATGAAAAACTGTTTTTT; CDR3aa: CASSLPGQLNEKLFF
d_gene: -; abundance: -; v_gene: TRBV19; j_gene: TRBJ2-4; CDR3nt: TGTGCCAGTAGTTCAAGGGTAGCCAAAAACATTCAGTACTTC; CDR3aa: CASSSRVAKNIQYF
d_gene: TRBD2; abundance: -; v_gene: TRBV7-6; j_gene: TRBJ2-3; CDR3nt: TGTGCCAGCAGCTCCGGACTAGCGGGGGGGATAGCAGATACGCAGTATTTT; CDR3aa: CASSSGLAGGIADTQYF
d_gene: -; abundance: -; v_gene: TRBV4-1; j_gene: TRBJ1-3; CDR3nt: TGCGCCAGCAGCCAAGAGGGCACTCCAGGAAGGAGAGGAAACACCATATATTTT; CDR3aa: CASSQEGTPGRRGNTIYF
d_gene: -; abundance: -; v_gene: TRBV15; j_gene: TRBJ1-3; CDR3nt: TGTGCCACCAGCAGAGGCGAGGTTGCTGGAAACACCATATATTTT; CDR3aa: CATSRGEVAGNTIYF
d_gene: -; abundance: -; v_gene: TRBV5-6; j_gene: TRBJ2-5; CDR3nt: TGTGCCAGCAGTTTGGGGGGCAGGGAGACCCAGTACTTC; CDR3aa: CASSLGGRETQYF
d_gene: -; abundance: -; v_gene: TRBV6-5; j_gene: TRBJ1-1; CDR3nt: TGTGCCAGCAGTCAAAGGGGTCCGAACACTGAAGCTTTCTTT; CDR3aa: CASSQRGPNTEAFF
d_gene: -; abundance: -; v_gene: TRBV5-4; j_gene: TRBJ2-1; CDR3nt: TGTGCCAGCAGCTTGGTAATAGCGCCGTACAATGAGCAGTTCTTC; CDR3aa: CASSLVIAPYNEQFF
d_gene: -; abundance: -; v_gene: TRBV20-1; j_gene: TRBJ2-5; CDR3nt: TGCAGCATGCACAAGCAAGAGACCCAGTACTTC; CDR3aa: CSMHKQETQYF
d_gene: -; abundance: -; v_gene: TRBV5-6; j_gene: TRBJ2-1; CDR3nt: TGTGCCAGCAACCCCGTTTCTTACAATGAGCAGTTCTTC; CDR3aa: CASNPVSYNEQFF
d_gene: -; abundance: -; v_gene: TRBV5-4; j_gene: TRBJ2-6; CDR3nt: TGTGCCAGCAGCTTGTTGGGTGACTCTGGGGCCAACGTCCTGACTTTC; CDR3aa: CASSLLGDSGANVLTF
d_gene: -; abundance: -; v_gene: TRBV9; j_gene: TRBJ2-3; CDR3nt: TGTGCCAGCAGCGTAGTCGACACCAGCACAGATACGCAGTATTTT; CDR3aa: CASSVVDTSTDTQYF
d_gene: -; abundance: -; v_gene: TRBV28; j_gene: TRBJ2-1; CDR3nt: TGTGCCAGCAGTTTAAACTACAATGAGCAGTTCTTC; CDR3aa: CASSLNYNEQFF
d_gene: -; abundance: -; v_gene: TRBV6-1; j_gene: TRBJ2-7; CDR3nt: TGTGCCAGCAGTGGGACCGGGACTCCAGCCTACGAGCAGTACTTC; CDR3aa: CASSGTGTPAYEQYF
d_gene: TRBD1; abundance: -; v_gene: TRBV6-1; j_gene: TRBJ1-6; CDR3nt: TGTGCCAGCAGTGAGGACAGGGTTTCACCCCTCCACTTT; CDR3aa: CASSEDRVSPLHF
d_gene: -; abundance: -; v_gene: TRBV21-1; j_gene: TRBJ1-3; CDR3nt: TGTGCCAGCACCCAAGAGGACACCATATATTTT; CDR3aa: CASTQEDTIYF
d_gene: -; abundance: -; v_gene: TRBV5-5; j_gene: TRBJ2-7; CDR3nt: TGTGCCAGCAGCTTGGGCTCAGTGATCGAGCAGTACTTC; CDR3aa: CASSLGSVIEQYF
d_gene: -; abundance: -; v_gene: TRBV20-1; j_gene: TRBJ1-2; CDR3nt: TGCAGTGCTGCTCTCGATTATGGCTACACCTTC; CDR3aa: CSAALDYGYTF
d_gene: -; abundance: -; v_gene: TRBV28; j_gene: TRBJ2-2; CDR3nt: TGTGCCAGTCGGACCGGGACTTTGAACACCGGGGAGCTGTTTTTT; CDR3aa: CASRTGTLNTGELFF
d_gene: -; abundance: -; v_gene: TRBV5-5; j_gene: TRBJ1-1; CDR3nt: TGTGCCAGCAGCTTGAGGTCAACGGGGAGCACTGAAGCTTTCTTT; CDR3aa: CASSLRSTGSTEAFF
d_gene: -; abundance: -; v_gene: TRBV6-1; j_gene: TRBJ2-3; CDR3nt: TGTGCCAGCAGTGCCCTCGACAGCTACATTACCCGCACAGATACGCAGTATTTT; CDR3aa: CASSALDSYITRTDTQYF
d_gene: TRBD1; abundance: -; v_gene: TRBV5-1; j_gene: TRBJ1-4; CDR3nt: TGCGCCAGCAGCTTGGACCGCCGGGGGACAGATGAAAAACTGTTTTTT; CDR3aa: CASSLDRRGTDEKLFF
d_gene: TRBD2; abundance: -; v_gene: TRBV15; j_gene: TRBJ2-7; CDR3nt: TGTGCCACCAGCAGAGGGGAACTAGCGGGAGGCGGCGAGCAGTACTTC; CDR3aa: CATSRGELAGGGEQYF
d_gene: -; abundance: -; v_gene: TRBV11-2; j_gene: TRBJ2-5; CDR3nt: TGTGCCAGCAGCTTAGTCCTCCGGACAGATCAAGAGACCCAGTACTTC; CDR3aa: CASSLVLRTDQETQYF
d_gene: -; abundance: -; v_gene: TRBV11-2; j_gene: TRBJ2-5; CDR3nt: TGTGCCAGCAGCTTAGTGGCAGAGACCCAGTACTTC; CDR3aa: CASSLVAETQYF
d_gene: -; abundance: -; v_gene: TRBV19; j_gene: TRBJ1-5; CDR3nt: TGTGCCAGTCGACAGGCTAATCAGCCCCAGCATTTT; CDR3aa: CASRQANQPQHF
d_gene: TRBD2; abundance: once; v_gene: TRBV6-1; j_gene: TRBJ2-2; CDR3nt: TGTGCCAGCAGTGGAGGGACTAGCGGGTTTGGCACCGGGGAGCTGTTTTTT; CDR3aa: CASSGGTSGFGTGELFF
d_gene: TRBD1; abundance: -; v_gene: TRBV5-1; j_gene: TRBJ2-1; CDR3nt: TGCGCCAGCAGCGTTGGTAGGGGGCGGTTAGGCAATGAGCAGTTCTTC; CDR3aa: CASSVGRGRLGNEQFF